Following are 31 T cell receptor beta chains from one sample sequenced in a study of T cell repertoires in cytomegalovirus infection. The antigens these receptors bind are not known. TCRdb ran MiXCR on the reads and lists one entry per CDR3 protein. The data hold about 500,000 distinct CDR3 sequences, with roughly a third observed a single time. The sequenced sample was cultured PBMCs, obtained from culture after CMV antigen stimulation. Receptors originate from a human donor in good health (CMV status not recorded). Some clones in this sample may be carry-over from other donors' samples.

This clonotype was found a few times. V is TRBV10-3 and J is TRBJ2-3; D gene uncertain. Deletions cut 3 bases from V and 2 bases from J, with 15 bases between. Germline V gene data show CDR1 as ENHRY and CDR2 as SYGVKD. The CDR3 sequence is 16 residues long. The CDR3 reads CAISDLPGPPTDTQYF. The CDR3 DNA reads as TGTGCCATCAGTGATTTACCCGGGCCCCCCACAGATACGCAGTATTTT.

This clonotype occurred a few times. The chain links TRBV7-2 to TRBJ1-1; D remains ambiguous. CDR1 is SGHTA, CDR2 FQGNSA, per germline. V was cut by 5 bases and J by 5 bases, with 9 bases left in between. The CDR3 covers 12 residues. CDR3 coding DNA: TGTGCCAGCAGCCCCGAGAGGACTGAAGCTTTCTTT. It translates to CASSPERTEAFF.

The chain couples TRBV19 to TRBJ2-1; TRBD2 aligns across 13 bases. CDR1 LNHDA and CDR2 SQIVND come from the germline V gene (reference sequence). The V segment lost 10 bases and the J segment 0 bases; nucleotides outside the gene matches: 6. This CDR3 is built from 16 residues. The CDR3 sequence: CATTSGRPSSYNEQFF. In DNA form, the CDR3 reads TGTGCCACGACTAGCGGGAGGCCCAGCTCCTACAATGAGCAGTTCTTC.

The chain is built from TRBV19 and TRBJ1-3, with 10 bases fitting TRBD1. CDR3 length equals 16 residues. The ends lost 6 bases at V and 2 bases at J; junction bases unmatched: 7. Germline values: CDR1 LNHDA, CDR2 SQIVND (reference sequence). Here the CDR3 reads CASRPSGTGAGNTIYF. Here the CDR3 DNA reads TGTGCCAGTAGACCGTCCGGGACAGGGGCTGGAAACACCATATATTTT.

This clonotype was seen only a few times. The chain employs TRBV7-2 and TRBJ2-1; the match to TRBD2 covers 7 bases. There are 19 residues in the CDR3. Germline CDR1 SGHTA, CDR2 FQGNSA. J lost 1 base, V lost 6 bases, and 18 bases had no gene match. The CDR3 loop is CASSFLPLARVGSYNEQFF. The DNA for the CDR3 is TGTGCCAGCAGTTTCCTCCCACTAGCGCGAGTTGGATCCTACAATGAGCAGTTCTTC.

The chain combines TRBV30 with TRBJ1-2, with 8 nucleotides matching TRBD1. Germline CDR1 is GTSNPN and CDR2 is SVGIG (reference sequence). Germline trimming cut 2 bases from V and 5 bases from J; bases unmatched to any gene: 10. The length of the CDR3 is 15 residues. The CDR3 bases are TGTGCCTGGAGTAGCGGGACAGGCCCGGGATATGGCTACACCTTC. It codes for CAWSSGTGPGYGYTF.

The V call is TRBV4-1, the J call TRBJ2-3, with 8 nucleotides matching TRBD2. CDR3 length: 17 amino acids. Trimming cost V 1 base and J 1 base; bases outside gene matches: 7. The germline CDR1 and CDR2 sequences are MGHRA and YSYEKL. The CDR3 protein is CASSQVDPAGGTDTQYF. CDR3 bases: TGCGCCAGCAGCCAAGTTGATCCAGCGGGGGGCACAGATACGCAGTATTTT.

The chain employs TRBV7-2 and TRBJ2-7; the match to TRBD2 covers 9 bases. CDR3 length: 15 amino acids. Germline values: CDR1 SGHTA, CDR2 FQGNSA. V was pared by 5 bases and J by 6 bases, with 11 bases of the junction left unmatched. Here the CDR3 reads CASSPHPSGKGEQYF. The CDR3 nucleotides are TGTGCCAGCAGCCCGCACCCTAGCGGGAAGGGCGAGCAGTACTTC.

The chain recombines TRBV19 with TRBJ1-5; D remains unclear. The CDR3 runs to 11 residues. Germline V gene lookup returns CDR1 LNHDA and CDR2 SQIVND (reference sequence). The CDR3 bases are TGTGGGTCGGGGTGGGGTCAGCCCCAGCATTTT. Protein: CGSGWGQPQHF. The entire variable domain, with the rest obtained from reference TRBV19 and TRBJ1-5, is as follows: DGGITQSPKYLFRKEGQNVTLSCEQNLNHDAMYWYRQDPGQGLRLIYYSQIVNDFQKGDIAEGYSVSREKKESFPLTVTSAQKNPTAFYLCGSGWGQPQHFGDGTRLSIL.

This clonotype occurred a few times. The V call is TRBV12-3 or TRBV12-4, the J call TRBJ2-4; no clear D gene. This CDR3 comprises 15 residues. Trimming cost V 3 bases and J 0 bases, with 9 bases left between them. CDR3 nucleotide sequence: TGTGCCAGCAGTTTTCGGGCTTTAGCCAAAAACATTCAGTACTTC. The encoded protein is CASSFRALAKNIQYF.

This clonotype has just a few counts. This chain links TRBV27 with TRBJ1-2, with D maybe TRBD1 (6 bases). CDR1 is MNHEY and CDR2 is SMNVEV in the germline V gene (reference sequence). V was shortened by 8 bases and J by 7 bases, with 17 bases between the two germline ends. CDR3 size: 13 residues. Here the CDR3 reads CASVGGGGGGYTF. The CDR3 nucleotides read TGTGCCAGCGTGGGAGGGGGGGGTGGTGGCTACACCTTC.

V gene TRBV12-3 or TRBV12-4 combines with J gene TRBJ2-1; 8 nucleotides agree with TRBD2. The CDR3 is 13 amino acids. Trimming removed 7 bases from V and 13 bases from J; junction bases left unmatched: 12. The CDR3 is CASIRGGRGPQFF. CDR3 sequence (DNA): TGTGCCAGCATTCGGGGGGGGCGCGGGCCTCAGTTCTTC.

The table lists this clonotype with a count of one. The rearrangement joins TRBV6-1 to TRBJ2-5, with 10 bases lining up with TRBD1. The CDR3 extends over 15 amino acids. Germline V lookup: CDR1 MNHNS, CDR2 SASEGT. V shed 3 bases and J 4 bases; nucleotides not matched to a gene: 5. CDR3 amino acids: CASSEGTGDRETQYF. The CDR3, as DNA: TGTGCCAGCAGTGAGGGGACAGGGGACAGAGAGACCCAGTACTTC.

This clonotype came up a few times. The chain recombines TRBV6-2 or TRBV6-3 with TRBJ2-3; 7 bases agree with TRBD2. The CDR3 contains 17 residues. The germline V gene has CDR1 MNHEY and CDR2 SVGEGT. With V trimmed by 0 bases and J by 2 bases, 8 bases remained unmatched. The CDR3 spells CASSYSGGRALTDTQYF. As DNA, the CDR3 is TGTGCCAGCAGTTACTCAGGTGGGAGGGCCCTCACAGATACGCAGTATTTT.

The table lists this clonotype with a few counts. V and J are TRBV9 and TRBJ2-3; unclear D gene. V was shortened by 0 bases and J by 0 bases, with 11 bases between the two germline ends. CDR3 length: 16 residues. From germline, CDR1 is SGDLS and CDR2 YYNGEE. As DNA, the CDR3 is TGTGCCAGCAGCGTAGGATCCGGAGCGAGCACAGATACGCAGTATTTT. Translating gives CASSVGSGASTDTQYF.

J is TRBJ2-1 and V is TRBV12-5; 7 bases align to TRBD1. The CDR3 is 14 amino acids. CDR1 and CDR2 from the germline V gene are LGHNT and FRNRAP. The junction had 6 bases not matched to a gene; V was cut back by 7 bases and J by 3 bases. Here the CDR3 DNA reads TGTGCTAGTGTTAAGGGGGCTGGCTACAATGAGCAGTTCTTC. Translation: CASVKGAGYNEQFF.

The gene calls are TRBV7-2 and TRBJ2-3; D is undetermined. The CDR3 loop spans 14 amino acids. Trimming removed 4 bases at V and 0 bases at J, with 8 bases between. Germline V gives CDR1 SGHTA, CDR2 FQGNSA. The CDR3 protein is CASSSTWSTDTQYF. CDR3 DNA sequence: TGTGCCAGCAGCTCGACTTGGAGCACAGATACGCAGTATTTT.

This clonotype has at least ten counts. The CDR3 bases are TGTGCCAGCACGAACTTAGAGACCCAGTACTTC. This sequence encodes CASTNLETQYF. The chain has TRBV7-6 and TRBJ2-5; D remains unclear. Germline loops: CDR1 SGHVS, CDR2 FNYEAQ. The germline V and J ends were trimmed by 7 bases and 4 bases, with 7 bases remaining between them. CDR3 size: 11 residues.

This clonotype appeared a few times. The rearrangement uses TRBV4-3 and TRBJ1-2; 8 nucleotides line up with TRBD1. The junction had 3 bases not matched to a gene; V was cut back by 2 bases and J by 4 bases. Germline CDR1 is LGHNA and CDR2 is YSLEER. The CDR3 extends over 14 amino acids. The CDR3 DNA is TGCGCCAGCAGCCAACGACAGGGGTCCTATGGCTACACCTTC. Translated, it gives CASSQRQGSYGYTF.

The chain employs TRBV20-1 and TRBJ2-1; TRBD2 matches at 8 bases. This CDR3 spans 17 amino acids. Germline lookup yields CDR1 DFQATT and CDR2 SNEGSKA (reference sequence). With 6 bases clipped from V and 0 bases from J, the junction kept 13 bases outside the gene matches. CDR3 region: CSAKAGDGLSSYNEQFF. In DNA form, the CDR3 reads TGCAGTGCAAAAGCGGGAGATGGCCTAAGCTCCTACAATGAGCAGTTCTTC.

This clonotype was counted at least ten times. The rearrangement uses TRBV4-1 and TRBJ1-2; D remains unclear. V was shortened by 4 bases and J by 8 bases, with 14 bases between the two germline ends. The germline V gene encodes CDR1 MGHRA and CDR2 YSYEKL. This CDR3 spans 13 amino acids. In nucleotides, the CDR3 is TGCGCCAGCAGCCCTACACGGGTTGAGGGCTACACCTTC. Protein sequence: CASSPTRVEGYTF.

DNA of the CDR3: TGCAGCGCAAAGCACGACCCACTTACCGAGCAGTACTTC. Its translation: CSAKHDPLTEQYF. V usage is TRBV29-1 and J usage is TRBJ2-7; no definite D call. The V and J ends lost 7 bases and 6 bases respectively, with 19 bases between them. Per the germline V gene, CDR1 is SQVTM and CDR2 is ANQGSEA. The CDR3 consists of 13 residues.

V gene TRBV11-2 combines with J gene TRBJ2-7, with D unclear. Germline CDR1 and CDR2: SGHAT and FQNNGV. The CDR3 spans 13 residues. The CDR3 nucleotides read TGTGCCAGCAGCCTAGAAATGGCCTACGAGCAGTACGTC. It specifies CASSLEMAYEQYV.

The gene calls are TRBV29-1 and TRBJ2-1, with D possibly matching TRBD1 (5 bases). V was shortened by 6 bases and J by 5 bases, with 14 bases between the two germline ends. Germline-derived CDR1 and CDR2 are SQVTM and ANQGSEA. The CDR3 totals 13 residues. The CDR3 nucleotides read TGCAGCGTAGGATGGGGCGAGGACAATGAGCAGTTCTTC. It specifies CSVGWGEDNEQFF.

This sequence joins TRBV5-5 and TRBJ2-5; 9 bases are shared with TRBD2. The V gene end was trimmed by 4 bases and the J gene end by 5 bases; junction bases not matched to a gene: 6. Germline-derived CDR1 and CDR2 are SGHKS and YYEKEE (reference sequence). The CDR3 extends over 14 amino acids. CDR3 nucleotides: TGTGCCAGCAGCAAAACCGGGACTAGCGAGACCCAGTACTTC. Translation: CASSKTGTSETQYF.

In its sample, this clonotype was seen once. V and J are TRBV4-2 and TRBJ2-7; no firm D call. V shed 4 bases and J shed 3 bases, with 10 bases lying between them. CDR3 length: 13 amino acids. Germline lookup yields CDR1 LGHNA and CDR2 YNFKEQ. CDR3: CASSPTLYYEQYF. CDR3 DNA: TGTGCCAGCAGCCCGACCCTCTACTACGAGCAGTACTTC.

This clonotype was detected a few times. V gene TRBV4-3 combines with J gene TRBJ1-5; 11 bases map to TRBD1. The CDR3 contains 15 residues. Germline values: CDR1 LGHNA, CDR2 YSLEER. V was pared by 4 bases and J by 6 bases, with 5 bases of the junction left unmatched. Here the CDR3 reads CASSLRTGGGQPQHF. CDR3 DNA sequence: TGCGCCAGCAGCCTGAGGACAGGGGGCGGTCAGCCCCAGCATTTT.

The sample holds many counts of this clonotype. The rearrangement links TRBV7-2 to TRBJ2-1, with a weak D call TRBD1 (6 bases). Trimming left V 6 bases short and J 8 bases short, with 20 bases between. Germline CDR1 and CDR2: SGHTA and FQGNSA. CDR3 length equals 15 residues. CDR3: CASSLSRDTSDEQFF. In DNA, the CDR3 is TGTGCCAGCAGTTTGTCCCGGGACACGTCCGATGAGCAGTTCTTC.

At least ten counts were recorded for this clonotype. The CDR3 loop reads CASSPGSSGNTIYF. CDR3 DNA: TGTGCCAGCAGCCCAGGGTCATCTGGAAACACCATATATTTT. The chain carries TRBV11-2 and TRBJ1-3, with D maybe TRBD1 (5 bases). Trimming took off 5 bases at V and 1 base at J, with 9 bases between the two ends. Germline V gene data show CDR1 as SGHAT and CDR2 as FQNNGV. The CDR3 length is 14 residues.

This clonotype has a handful of counts. J is TRBJ1-5 and V is TRBV29-1, with 7 positions matching TRBD1. The CDR3 is made up of 16 amino acids. Per the germline V gene, CDR1 is SQVTM and CDR2 is ANQGSEA. The trim removed 4 bases at V and 4 bases at J, leaving 13 bases unmatched. CDR3: CSVVTSGRGSNQPQHF. The CDR3 DNA follows: TGCAGCGTTGTAACTTCGGGCAGGGGGTCGAATCAGCCCCAGCATTTT.

The chain combines TRBV5-1 with TRBJ2-1, with TRBD2 as a possible D gene (6 bases). The CDR3 loop spans 14 amino acids. V shed 0 bases and J shed 5 bases, with 9 bases lying between them. The germline gives CDR1 SGHRS, CDR2 YFSETQ. CDR3 residues: CASSLGLEHNEQFF. CDR3 coding DNA: TGCGCCAGCAGCTTGGGACTAGAACACAATGAGCAGTTCTTC.